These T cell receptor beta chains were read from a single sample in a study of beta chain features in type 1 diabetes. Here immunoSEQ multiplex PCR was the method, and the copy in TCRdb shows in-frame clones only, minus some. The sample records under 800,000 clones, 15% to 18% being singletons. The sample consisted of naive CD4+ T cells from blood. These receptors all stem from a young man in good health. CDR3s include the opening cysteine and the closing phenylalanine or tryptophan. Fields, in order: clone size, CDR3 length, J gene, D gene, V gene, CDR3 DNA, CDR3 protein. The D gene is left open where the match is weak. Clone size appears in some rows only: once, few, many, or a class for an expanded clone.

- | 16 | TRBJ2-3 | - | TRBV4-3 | TGCGCCAGCAGCCAATTGAGCGGATCTAGCACAGATACGCAGTATTTT | CASSQLSGSSTDTQYF
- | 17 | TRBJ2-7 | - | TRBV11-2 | TGTGCCAGCAGCTCCAAAATATCCGCTAGGGACCGGTACGAGCAGTACTTC | CASSSKISARDRYEQYF
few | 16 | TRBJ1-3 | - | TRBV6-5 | TGTGCCAGCAGTTACTCGGGCAGGGGCCGAGGAAACACCATATATTTT | CASSYSGRGRGNTIYF
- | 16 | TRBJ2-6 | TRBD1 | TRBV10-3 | TGTGCCGTCACGACAGGGGGCGGGGCTGGGGCCAACGTCCTGACTTTC | CAVTTGGGAGANVLTF
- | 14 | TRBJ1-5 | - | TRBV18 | TGTGCCAGCTCACCAGGGGGAGGCAATCAGCCCCAGCATTTT | CASSPGGGNQPQHF
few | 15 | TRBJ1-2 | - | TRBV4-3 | TGCGCCAGCAGCCGCGGTGGGGGGCAGGGCTATGGCTACACCTTC | CASSRGGGQGYGYTF
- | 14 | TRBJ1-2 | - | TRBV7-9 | TGTGCCAGCAGCTTAGCGGGGGTTGCGGATGGCTACACCTTC | CASSLAGVADGYTF
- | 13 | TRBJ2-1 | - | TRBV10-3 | TGTGCCACAGCGGAACCGGGACGGGATGAGCAGTTCTTC | CATAEPGRDEQFF
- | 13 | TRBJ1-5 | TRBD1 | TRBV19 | TGTGCCAGTATCGGACAGGGACATCAGCCCCAGCATTTT | CASIGQGHQPQHF
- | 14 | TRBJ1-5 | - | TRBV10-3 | TGTGCCACCGCCAGGACAGAAAGCAATCAGCCCCAGCATTTT | CATARTESNQPQHF
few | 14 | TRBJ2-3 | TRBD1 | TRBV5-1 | TGCGCCAGCAGCACGGACAGGGTAGGAGATACGCAGTATTTT | CASSTDRVGDTQYF
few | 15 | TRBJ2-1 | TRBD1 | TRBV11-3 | TGTGCCAGCAGCTTAGCCAGGGGGACCTCCAATGAGCAGTTCTTC | CASSLARGTSNEQFF
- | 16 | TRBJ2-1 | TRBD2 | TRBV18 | TGTGCCAGCTCACCACGGACCGGGGGGGCCCACAATGAGCAGTTCTTC | CASSPRTGGAHNEQFF
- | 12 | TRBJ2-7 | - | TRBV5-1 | TGCGCCAGCAGCCTCCTCGACTACGAGCAGTACTTC | CASSLLDYEQYF
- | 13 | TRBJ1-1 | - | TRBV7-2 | TGTGCCAGCAGCTTAGCTGGGAACACTGAAGCTTTCTTT | CASSLAGNTEAFF
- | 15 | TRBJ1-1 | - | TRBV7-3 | TGTGCCAGCAGCTTAAGCTCGGGTACGGGCACTGAAGCTTTCTTT | CASSLSSGTGTEAFF
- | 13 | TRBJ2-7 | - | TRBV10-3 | TGTGTAACCTCCGGGACGGACACCTACGAGCAGTACTTC | CVTSGTDTYEQYF
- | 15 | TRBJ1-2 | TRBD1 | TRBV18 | TGTGCCAGCTCACCAGGGACAGGGGGCGGCTATGGCTACACCTTC | CASSPGTGGGYGYTF
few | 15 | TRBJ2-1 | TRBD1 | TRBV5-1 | TGCGCCAGCAGCTTGCTTGGGGACAGCGTCAATGAGCAGTTCTTC | CASSLLGDSVNEQFF
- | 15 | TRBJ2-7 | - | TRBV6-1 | TGTGCCAGCAGTGAACGAGGCAGGGAACACTACGAGCAGTACTTC | CASSERGREHYEQYF
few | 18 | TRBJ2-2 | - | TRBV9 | TGTGCCAGCAGCCTCCCGATTGGAGGTCCTCTTAACACCGGGGAGCTGTTTTTT | CASSLPIGGPLNTGELFF
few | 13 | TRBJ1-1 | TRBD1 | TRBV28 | TGTGCCAGCACTGGACAGGGGCGAACTGAAGCTTTCTTT | CASTGQGRTEAFF
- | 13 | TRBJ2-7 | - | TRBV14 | TGTGCCAGCAGCCAAGGGTGGCAATACGAGCAGTACTTC | CASSQGWQYEQYF
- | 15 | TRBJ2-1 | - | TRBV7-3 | TGTGCCAGCAGCTTAACGCGGGACTCCTACAATGAGCAGTTCTTC | CASSLTRDSYNEQFF
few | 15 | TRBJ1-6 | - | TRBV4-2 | TGTGCCAGCGGTCCTAGGGACTCCTATAATTCACCCCTCCACTTT | CASGPRDSYNSPLHF
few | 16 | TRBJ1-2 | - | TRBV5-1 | TGCGCCAGCAGAACGAGGGATCTTTTTCGCAACTATGGCTACACCTTC | CASRTRDLFRNYGYTF
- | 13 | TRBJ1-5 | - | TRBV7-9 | TGTGCCAGCAGTTTTGACGGGCCTCGGCCCCAGCATTTT | CASSFDGPRPQHF
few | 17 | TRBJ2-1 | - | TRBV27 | TGTGCCAGCAGTTTATCACTAGAGGCAAAAGGTGGCAATGAGCAGTTCTTC | CASSLSLEAKGGNEQFF
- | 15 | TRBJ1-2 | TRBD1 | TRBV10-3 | TGTGCCATCAGGCCGGGACAGACATCTAACTATGGCTACACCTTC | CAIRPGQTSNYGYTF
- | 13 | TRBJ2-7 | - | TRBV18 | TGTGCCAGCTCACCCCAAAGCTCCTACGAGCAGTACTTC | CASSPQSSYEQYF
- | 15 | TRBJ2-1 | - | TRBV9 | TGTGCCAGCAGCCCAACCGCGGGATTCTACAATGAGCAGTTCTTC | CASSPTAGFYNEQFF
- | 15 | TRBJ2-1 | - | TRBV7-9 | TGTGCCAGCAGCCTTCCCGGGATCACCTACAATGAGCAGTTCTTC | CASSLPGITYNEQFF
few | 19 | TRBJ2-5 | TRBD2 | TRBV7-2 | TGTGCCAGCAGCGTTCGACAGGGCGCTAGCGGGAGTAGGTTTGAGACCCAGTACTTC | CASSVRQGASGSRFETQYF
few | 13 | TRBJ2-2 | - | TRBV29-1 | TGCAGCGTTGAAGATCGAACCACCGGGGAGCTGTTTTTT | CSVEDRTTGELFF
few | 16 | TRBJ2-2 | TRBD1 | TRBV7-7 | TGTGCCAGCAGGACCTCCGGGACGGACAGGACCGGGGAGCTGTTTTTT | CASRTSGTDRTGELFF
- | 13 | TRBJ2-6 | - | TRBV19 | TGTGCCAGTAGTTTGACTGGGGCCAACGTCCTGACTTTC | CASSLTGANVLTF